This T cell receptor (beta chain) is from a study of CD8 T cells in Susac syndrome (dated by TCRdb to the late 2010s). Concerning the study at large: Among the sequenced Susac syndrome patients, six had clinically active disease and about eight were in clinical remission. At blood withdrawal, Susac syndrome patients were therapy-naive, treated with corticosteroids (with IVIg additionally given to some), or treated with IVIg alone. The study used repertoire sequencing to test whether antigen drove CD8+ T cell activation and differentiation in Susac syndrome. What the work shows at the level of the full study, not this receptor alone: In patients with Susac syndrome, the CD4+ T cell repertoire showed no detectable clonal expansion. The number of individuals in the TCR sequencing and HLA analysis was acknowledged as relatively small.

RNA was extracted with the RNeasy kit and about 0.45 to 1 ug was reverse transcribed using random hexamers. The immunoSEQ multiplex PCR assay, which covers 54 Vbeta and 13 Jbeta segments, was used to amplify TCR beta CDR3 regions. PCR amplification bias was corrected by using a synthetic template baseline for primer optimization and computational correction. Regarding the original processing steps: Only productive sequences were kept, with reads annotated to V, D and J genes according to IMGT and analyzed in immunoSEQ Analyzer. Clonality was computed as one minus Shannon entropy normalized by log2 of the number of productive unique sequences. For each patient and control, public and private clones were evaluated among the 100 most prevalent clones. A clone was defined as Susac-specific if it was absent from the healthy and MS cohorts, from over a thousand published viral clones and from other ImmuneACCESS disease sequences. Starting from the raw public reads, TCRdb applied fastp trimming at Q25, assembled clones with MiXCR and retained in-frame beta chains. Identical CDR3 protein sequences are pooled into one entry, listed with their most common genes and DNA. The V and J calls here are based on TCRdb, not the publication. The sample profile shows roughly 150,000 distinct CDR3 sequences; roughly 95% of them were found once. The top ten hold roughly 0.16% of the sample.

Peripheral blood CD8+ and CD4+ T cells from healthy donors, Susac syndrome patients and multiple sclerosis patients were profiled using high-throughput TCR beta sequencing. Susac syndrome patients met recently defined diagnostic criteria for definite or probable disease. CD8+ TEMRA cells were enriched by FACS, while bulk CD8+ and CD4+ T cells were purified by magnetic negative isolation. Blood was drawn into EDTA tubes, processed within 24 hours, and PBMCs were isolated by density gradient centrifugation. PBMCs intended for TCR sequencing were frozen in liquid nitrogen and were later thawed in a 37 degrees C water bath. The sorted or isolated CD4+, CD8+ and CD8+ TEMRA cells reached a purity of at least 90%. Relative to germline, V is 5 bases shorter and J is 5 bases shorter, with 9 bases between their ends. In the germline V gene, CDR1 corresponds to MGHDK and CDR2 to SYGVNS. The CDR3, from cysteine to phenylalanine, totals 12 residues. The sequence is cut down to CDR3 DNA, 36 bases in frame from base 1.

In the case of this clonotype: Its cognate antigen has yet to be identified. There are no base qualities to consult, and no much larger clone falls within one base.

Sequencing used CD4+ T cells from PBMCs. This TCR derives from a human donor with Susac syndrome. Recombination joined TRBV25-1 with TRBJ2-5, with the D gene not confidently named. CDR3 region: CASSLGLETQYF. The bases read TGTGCCAGCAGTCTGGGGTTGGAGACCCAGTACTTC.